The clone carrying this T cell receptor beta chain was seen more than once but under ten times. Trimming left V 0 bases short and J 4 bases short, with 7 bases between. The CDR3 loop spans 13 amino acids. CDR1 and CDR2 from the germline V gene are SGHRS and YFSETQ. This sample was taken from a study of blood T cell repertoires in COVID-19. Using immunoSEQ multiplex PCR, the repertoire was profiled, and TCRdb retains in-frame clones only, with some absent. The sample contains about 97,000 clones, 90% of which appear only once. The specimen was peripheral blood. This receptor was identified in a man aged 60-69 years with acute or convalescent COVID-19. The chain joins TRBV5-1 to TRBJ1-1; no clear D. The CDR3 DNA is TGCGCCAGCAGCTTGGAAACGGGCACTGAAGCTTTCTTT. Translating gives CASSLETGTEAFF.